Each of the 21 T cell receptor beta chains below was sequenced from the same sample in a study of T cells in Graves' hyperthyroidism and ophthalmopathy. There were TCR beta CDR3 regions amplified from RNA transcripts. In the first-round RT-PCR of the TCR CDR3, the HTBI primer set was used. One entry per CDR3 protein, called by TCRdb with MiXCR from the multiplex PCR reads. This repertoire shows 690,000 or so distinct CDR3 sequences, under 20% found once; its top ten account for approximately 16%. The material sequenced was blood. The receptors were gathered from a woman aged 45-65 years with Graves' hyperthyroidism that later progressed to Graves' ophthalmopathy.

This rearrangement joins TRBV5-1 to TRBJ1-5; TRBD1 matches 7 bases. The V gene end was trimmed by 1 base and the J gene end by 13 bases; junction bases not matched to a gene: 14. CDR1 and CDR2 (germline): SGHRS, YFSETQ. This CDR3 is built from 15 residues. CDR3 in DNA: TGCGCCAGCAGCTTGTCAGGGAGGGGGCGTGGTACGCAGCATTTT. Translation: CASSLSGRGRGTQHF.

This clonotype was seen at least ten times. J is TRBJ2-7 and V is TRBV5-1; no clear D. Germline CDR1 reads SGHRS; CDR2 reads YFSETQ. Trimming removed 3 bases from V and 5 bases from J, with 18 bases in between. The CDR3 contains 15 residues. The DNA of the CDR3 is TGCGCCAGCAGCTCCCTGAGCGACTCGCTCCACGAGCAGTACTTC. Its protein product is CASSSLSDSLHEQYF. Full variable domain (missing parts from reference TRBV5-1 and TRBJ2-7): KAGVTQTPRYLIKTRGQQVTLSCSPISGHRSVSWYQQTPGQGLQFLFEYFSETQRNKGNFPGRFSGRQFSNSRSEMNVSTLELGDSALYLCASSSLSDSLHEQYFGPGTRLTVT.

The chain couples TRBV24-1 to TRBJ2-3; D is unresolved. The CDR3 extends over 13 amino acids. Trimming shortened V by 7 bases and J by 2 bases, and 9 bases separated the two germline ends. Germline V gives CDR1 KGHDR, CDR2 SFDVKD. CDR3 bases: TGTGCCACCAGGCTGGGTGCCACAGATACGCAGTATTTT. Its protein is CATRLGATDTQYF.

This clonotype occurred a few times. CDR3: CASSLGARLGRGIKTQYF. The CDR3 DNA is TGTGCCAGCAGCTTAGGGGCCCGGTTGGGGCGGGGTATCAAGACCCAGTACTTC. The chain uses TRBV7-2 and TRBJ2-5, with a weak D call TRBD2 (6 bases). Germline lookup yields CDR1 SGHTA and CDR2 FQGNSA. Trimming cost V 1 base and J 6 bases, with 24 bases left between them. CDR3 length equals 18 residues.

This clonotype was seen many times. This chain uses TRBV3-1 with TRBJ2-5; TRBD1 is a possible D gene (6 bases). The CDR3 sequence is 14 residues long. Deletions cut 2 bases from V and 5 bases from J, with 12 bases between. The V gene's germline CDR1 is LGHDT and CDR2 YNNKEL (reference sequence). DNA of the CDR3: TGTGCCAGCAGCCAAAACTCAGGGGTGGAGACCCAGTACTTC. Amino acids: CASSQNSGVETQYF.

The chain employs TRBV6-1 and TRBJ2-2, with a tentative D call TRBD1 (5 bases). Germline lookup yields CDR1 MNHNS and CDR2 SASEGT. V was pared by 4 bases and J by 0 bases, with 9 bases between. The length of the CDR3 is 15 residues. CDR3 bases: TGTGCCAGCAGTGCAGGGTTTGCGAACACCGGGGAGCTGTTTTTT. This codes for CASSAGFANTGELFF.

This clonotype has just a few counts. The V gene is TRBV9, the J gene TRBJ2-5; TRBD1 matches 7 bases. The CDR3 has 14 amino acids. Trimming at V came to 3 bases and at J to 2 bases, leaving 4 bases not matched to a gene. Germline CDR1 is SGDLS and CDR2 is YYNGEE. The CDR3 loop is CASSATGRQETQYF. In DNA form, the CDR3 reads TGTGCCAGCAGCGCGACAGGGAGACAAGAGACCCAGTACTTC. The full variable domain, its missing parts supplied by reference TRBV9 and TRBJ2-5, is DSGVTQTPKHLITATGQRVTLRCSPRSGDLSVYWYQQSLDQGLQFLIQYYNGEERAKGNILERFSAQQFPDLHSELNLSSLELGDSALYFCASSATGRQETQYFGPGTRLLVL.

Many counts were recorded for this clonotype. V and J are TRBV2 and TRBJ1-4; maybe TRBD1 (6 bases). The germline V gene encodes CDR1 SNHLY and CDR2 FYNNEI. The CDR3 is 16 residues long. The V end lost 2 bases, the J end lost 3 bases, and 13 bases lay between the germline ends. The CDR3 is CASSELGAQANEKLFF. The DNA for the CDR3 is TGTGCCAGCAGTGAATTGGGGGCGCAGGCTAATGAAAAACTGTTTTTT.

This clonotype was detected only a few times. The chain recombines TRBV6-1 with TRBJ1-2, with 8 bases fitting TRBD1. The CDR3 covers 16 residues. V gave up 2 bases and J gave up 0 bases; unmatched junction bases: 5. CDR1 is MNHNS and CDR2 is SASEGT in the germline V gene. As DNA, the CDR3 is TGTGCCAGCAGTGAACCCAGGACAGGGACTAACTATGGCTACACCTTC. It codes for CASSEPRTGTNYGYTF.

The V gene is TRBV12-3 or TRBV12-4, the J gene TRBJ2-2; 8 positions match TRBD1. V lost 5 bases to trimming and J lost 7 bases; unmatched junction nucleotides: 9. The CDR3 is 15 residues long. The CDR3 DNA follows: TGTGCCAGCAGTATGACAGGGGTTATGGGCGGGGAGCTGTTTTTT. Translated, it gives CASSMTGVMGGELFF.

The chain recombines TRBV27 with TRBJ2-7; TRBD1 matches at 7 bases. The germline CDR1 and CDR2 sequences are MNHEY and SMNVEV (reference sequence). This CDR3 contains 14 residues. V lost 3 bases, J lost 2 bases, and 4 bases stayed unmatched. The CDR3 sequence: CASSFETGTYEQYF. CDR3 in DNA: TGTGCCAGCAGTTTCGAGACAGGGACCTACGAGCAGTACTTC.

As to this clonotype: A read error may be the cause here, since a much bigger clone is one base away. This chain links TRBV11-2 with TRBJ2-3; 7 nucleotides align to TRBD2. Germline lookup yields CDR1 SGHAT and CDR2 FQNNGV. The CDR3 covers 17 residues. The V gene end was trimmed by 5 bases and the J gene end by 2 bases; junction bases not matched to a gene: 13. For the CDR3, the DNA is TGTGCCAGCAGCCCAGTGATTGTGGGGGGGGTCACAGATACGCAGTATTTT. Residues: CASSPVIVGGVTDTQYF. The variable domain in full, completed from reference TRBV11-2 and TRBJ2-3, reads EAGVAQSPRYKIIEKRQSVAFWCNPISGHATLYWYQQILGQGPKLLIQFQNNGVVDDSQLPKDRFSAERLKGVDSTLKIQPAKLEDSAVYLCASSPVIVGGVTDTQYFGPGTRLTVL.

This clonotype was found a few times. The rearrangement uses TRBV6-1 and TRBJ1-1; D is unclear. The CDR3 extends over 13 amino acids. V was cut by 6 bases and J by 4 bases, with 12 bases left in between. Germline CDR1 MNHNS, CDR2 SASEGT. The CDR3 DNA is TGTGCCAGCAGCGTAGGGTGGACCACTGAAGCTTTCTTT. Amino acids: CASSVGWTTEAFF.

The chain couples TRBV6-1 to TRBJ1-5, with D possibly being TRBD1 (5 bases). The CDR3 spans 14 residues. V lost 6 bases, J lost 4 bases, and 13 bases lay in between. Looked up from germline, CDR1 is MNHNS and CDR2 is SASEGT. The CDR3 sequence is CASRGEGRNQPQHF. Here the CDR3 DNA reads TGTGCCAGCAGAGGGGAGGGCAGGAATCAGCCCCAGCATTTT.

The V gene is TRBV5-1, the J gene TRBJ1-4; D unresolved. Germline V gene sequence: CDR1 SGHRS, CDR2 YFSETQ. Trimming removed 4 bases at V and 5 bases at J, with 12 bases between. The CDR3 runs to 14 residues. The CDR3 region is CASSQERENEKLFF. The DNA of the CDR3 is TGCGCCAGCAGCCAGGAACGGGAAAATGAAAAACTGTTTTTT.

This clonotype appeared many times. The chain has TRBV5-1 and TRBJ2-2; the D gene could be TRBD1 or TRBD2 (5 bases each). Trimming took 0 bases from V and 4 from J, leaving 13 bases between them. Germline CDR1 and CDR2: SGHRS and YFSETQ. The CDR3 contains 16 residues. The DNA of the CDR3 is TGCGCCAGCAGCTTGGATCGGGGCGTAGGCACCGGGGAGCTGTTTTTT. It encodes CASSLDRGVGTGELFF. The entire variable domain, with the rest obtained from reference TRBV5-1 and TRBJ2-2, is as follows: KAGVTQTPRYLIKTRGQQVTLSCSPISGHRSVSWYQQTPGQGLQFLFEYFSETQRNKGNFPGRFSGRQFSNSRSEMNVSTLELGDSALYLCASSLDRGVGTGELFFGEGSRLTVL.

This clonotype showed up just a few times. The rearrangement links TRBV11-2 to TRBJ1-5; perhaps TRBD1 as D (6 bases). This CDR3 spans 15 amino acids. V was shortened by 0 bases and J by 4 bases, with 10 bases between the two germline ends. The germline V gene has CDR1 SGHAT and CDR2 FQNNGV. CDR3 protein: CASSLEGTHNQPQHF. For the CDR3, the DNA is TGTGCCAGCAGCTTAGAAGGGACACATAATCAGCCCCAGCATTTT.

This clonotype was detected ten times or more. The chain recombines TRBV30 with TRBJ1-2, with 9 bases matching TRBD1. Trimming took 1 base from V and 7 from J; bases not matched to a gene: 4. Germline V lookup: CDR1 GTSNPN, CDR2 SVGIG (reference sequence). This CDR3 has 13 amino acids. The chain's CDR3 is CAWSAQGALGYTF. CDR3 in DNA: TGTGCCTGGAGTGCACAGGGGGCGCTTGGCTACACCTTC.

This clonotype was counted between two and nine times. The chain recombines TRBV12-3 or TRBV12-4 with TRBJ1-6, with unresolved D. Trimming stripped 3 bases from V and 9 bases from J, with 15 bases between. The CDR3 is made up of 15 amino acids. In nucleotides, the CDR3 is TGTGCCAGCAGTTTTCTGGGCCGCGCTTCTTCACCCCTCCACTTT. This translates into CASSFLGRASSPLHF.

This clonotype was found a few times. This chain links TRBV20-1 with TRBJ1-6, with D maybe TRBD1 (5 bases). Germline assignment: CDR1 DFQATT and CDR2 SNEGSKA (reference sequence). The CDR3 has 15 amino acids. Deletions cut 3 bases from V and 6 bases from J, with 15 bases between. This CDR3 reads CSARWDSRRNSPLHF. As DNA, the CDR3 is TGCAGTGCTAGGTGGGACTCAAGACGTAATTCACCCCTCCACTTT.

On this clonotype itself: The junction departs from the called germline gene at one end, perhaps through a read error. The chain employs TRBV11-2 and TRBJ1-2, with D perhaps TRBD1 (5 bases). The CDR3 length is 17 residues. Per the germline V gene, CDR1 is SGHAT and CDR2 is FQNNGV. This CDR3 is CASSQARDLLTFYGYTF. In DNA, the CDR3 is TGCGCCAGCAGCCAAGCCCGGGACCTGCTTACTTTCTATGGCTACACCTTC.